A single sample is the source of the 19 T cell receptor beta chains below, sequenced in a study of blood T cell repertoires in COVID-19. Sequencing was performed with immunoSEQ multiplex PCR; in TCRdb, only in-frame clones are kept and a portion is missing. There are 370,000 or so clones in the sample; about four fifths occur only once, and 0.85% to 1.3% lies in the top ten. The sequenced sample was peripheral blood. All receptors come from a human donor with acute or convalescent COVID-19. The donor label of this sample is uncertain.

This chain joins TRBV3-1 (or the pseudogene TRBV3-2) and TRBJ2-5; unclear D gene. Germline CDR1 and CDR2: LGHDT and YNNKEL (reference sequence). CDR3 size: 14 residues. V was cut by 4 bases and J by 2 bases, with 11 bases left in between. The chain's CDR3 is CASSPTRVQETQYF. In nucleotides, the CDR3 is TGTGCCAGCAGCCCGACCCGGGTGCAAGAGACCCAGTACTTC.

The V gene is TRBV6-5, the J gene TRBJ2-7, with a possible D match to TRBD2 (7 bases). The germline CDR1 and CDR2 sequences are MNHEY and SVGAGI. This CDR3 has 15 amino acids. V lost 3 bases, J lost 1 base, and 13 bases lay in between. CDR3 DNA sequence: TGTGCCAGCAGTTATGGGGGGGCGTCTTCCTACGAGCAGTACTTC. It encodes CASSYGGASSYEQYF.

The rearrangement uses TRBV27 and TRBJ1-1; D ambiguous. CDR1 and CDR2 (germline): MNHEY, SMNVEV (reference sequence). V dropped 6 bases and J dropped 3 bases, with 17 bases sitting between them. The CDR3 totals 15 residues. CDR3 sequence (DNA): TGTGCCAGCAGATTAACGGGGAATCAGTACACTGAAGCTTTCTTT. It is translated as CASRLTGNQYTEAFF.

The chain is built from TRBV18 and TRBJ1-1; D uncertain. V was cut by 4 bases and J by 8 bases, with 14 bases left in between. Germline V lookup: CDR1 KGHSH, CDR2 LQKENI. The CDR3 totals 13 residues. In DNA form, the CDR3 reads TGTGCCAGCTCACAGGGAGCGCCCGGGGAAGCTTTCTTT. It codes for CASSQGAPGEAFF.

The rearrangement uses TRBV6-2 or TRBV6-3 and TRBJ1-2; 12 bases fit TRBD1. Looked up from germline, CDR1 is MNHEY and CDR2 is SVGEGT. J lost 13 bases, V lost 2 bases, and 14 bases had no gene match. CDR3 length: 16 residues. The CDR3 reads CASSYTRPGTGGSGTF. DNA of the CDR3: TGTGCCAGCAGTTACACCCGACCCGGGACAGGGGGCTCAGGCACCTTC.

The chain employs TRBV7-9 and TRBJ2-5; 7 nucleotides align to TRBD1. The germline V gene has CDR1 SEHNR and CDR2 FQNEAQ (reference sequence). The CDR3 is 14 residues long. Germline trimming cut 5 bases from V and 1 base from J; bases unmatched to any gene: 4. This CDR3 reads CASSRTGTQETQYF. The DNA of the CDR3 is TGTGCCAGCAGCAGGACAGGCACCCAAGAGACCCAGTACTTC.

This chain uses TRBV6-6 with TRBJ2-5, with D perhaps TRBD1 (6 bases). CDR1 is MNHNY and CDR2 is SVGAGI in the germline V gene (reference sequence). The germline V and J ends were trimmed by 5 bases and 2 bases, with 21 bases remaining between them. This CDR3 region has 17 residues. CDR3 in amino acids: CASSLNRVRGGQETQYF. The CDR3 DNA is TGTGCCAGCAGTCTCAATAGGGTACGAGGGGGTCAAGAGACCCAGTACTTC.

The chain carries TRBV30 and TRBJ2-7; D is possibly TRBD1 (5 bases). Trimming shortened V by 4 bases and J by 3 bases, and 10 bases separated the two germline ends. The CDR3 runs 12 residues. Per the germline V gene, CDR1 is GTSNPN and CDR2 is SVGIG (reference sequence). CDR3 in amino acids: CAWKGHLYEQYF. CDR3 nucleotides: TGTGCCTGGAAAGGACACCTCTACGAGCAGTACTTC.

CDR3 loop: CASSQGVLAGGWNEQFF. For the CDR3, the DNA is TGCGCCAGCAGCCAAGGGGTACTAGCGGGGGGTTGGAATGAGCAGTTCTTC. The chain couples TRBV4-1 to TRBJ2-1, with 12 bases lining up with TRBD2. The V gene end was trimmed by 1 base and the J gene end by 7 bases; junction bases not matched to a gene: 8. Germline values: CDR1 MGHRA, CDR2 YSYEKL. The CDR3 runs 17 residues.

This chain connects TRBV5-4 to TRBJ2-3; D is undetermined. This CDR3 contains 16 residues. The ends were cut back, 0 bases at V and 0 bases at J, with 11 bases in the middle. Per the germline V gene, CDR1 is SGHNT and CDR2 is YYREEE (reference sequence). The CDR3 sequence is CASSLDPISSTDTQYF. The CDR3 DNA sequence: TGTGCCAGCAGCTTGGACCCTATTTCCAGCACAGATACGCAGTATTTT.

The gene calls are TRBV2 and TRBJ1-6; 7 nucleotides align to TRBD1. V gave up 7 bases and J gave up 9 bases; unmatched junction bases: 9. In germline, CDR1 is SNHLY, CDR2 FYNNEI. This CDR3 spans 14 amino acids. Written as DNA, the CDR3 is TGTGCCAGCACCTTGGACAGGTTTGGTTCACCCCTCCACTTT. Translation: CASTLDRFGSPLHF.

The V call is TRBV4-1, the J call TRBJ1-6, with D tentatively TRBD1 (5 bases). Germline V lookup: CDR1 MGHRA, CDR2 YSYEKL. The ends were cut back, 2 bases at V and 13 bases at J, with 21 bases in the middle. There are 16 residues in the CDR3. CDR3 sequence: CASSQTAGDPSYPLHF. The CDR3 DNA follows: TGCGCCAGCAGCCAAACCGCGGGGGACCCCTCCTATCCCCTCCACTTT.

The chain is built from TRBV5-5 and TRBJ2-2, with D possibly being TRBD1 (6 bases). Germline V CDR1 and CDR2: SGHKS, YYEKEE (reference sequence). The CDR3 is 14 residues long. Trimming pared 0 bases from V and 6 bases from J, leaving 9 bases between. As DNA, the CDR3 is TGTGCCAGCAGCTTGGCATCAGGGGCCGGGGAGCTGTTTTTT. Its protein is CASSLASGAGELFF.

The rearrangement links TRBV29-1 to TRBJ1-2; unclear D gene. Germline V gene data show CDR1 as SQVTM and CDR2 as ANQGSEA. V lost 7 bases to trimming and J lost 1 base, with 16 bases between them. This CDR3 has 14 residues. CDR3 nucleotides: TGCAGCGCTGTAGACCCGGGGATTAACTATGGCTACACCTTC. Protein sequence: CSAVDPGINYGYTF.

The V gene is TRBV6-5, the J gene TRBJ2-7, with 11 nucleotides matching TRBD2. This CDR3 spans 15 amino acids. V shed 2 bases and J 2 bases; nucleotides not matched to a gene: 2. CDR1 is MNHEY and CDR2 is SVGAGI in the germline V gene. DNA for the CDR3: TGTGCCAGCAGTTACGTAGCGGGAGGGACCTACGAGCAGTACTTC. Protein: CASSYVAGGTYEQYF.

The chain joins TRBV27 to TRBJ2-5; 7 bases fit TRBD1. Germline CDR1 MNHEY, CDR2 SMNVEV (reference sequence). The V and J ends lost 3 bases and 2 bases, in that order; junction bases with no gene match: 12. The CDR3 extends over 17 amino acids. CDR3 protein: CASSLTGFVRGQETQYF. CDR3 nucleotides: TGTGCCAGCAGTTTGACAGGGTTTGTGAGAGGGCAAGAGACCCAGTACTTC.

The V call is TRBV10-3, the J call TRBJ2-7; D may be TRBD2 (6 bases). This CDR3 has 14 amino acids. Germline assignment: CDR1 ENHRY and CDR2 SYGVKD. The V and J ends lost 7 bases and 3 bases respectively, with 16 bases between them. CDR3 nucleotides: TGTGCCATCAAGCCCCGACTAGAGGGCTACGAGCAGTACTTC. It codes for CAIKPRLEGYEQYF.

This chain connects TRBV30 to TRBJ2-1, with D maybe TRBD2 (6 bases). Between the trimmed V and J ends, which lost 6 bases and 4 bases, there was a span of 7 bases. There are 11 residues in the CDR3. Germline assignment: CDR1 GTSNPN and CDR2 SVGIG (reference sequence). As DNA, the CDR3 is TGTGCCTGTGGGACTTACAATGAGCAGTTCTTC. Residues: CACGTYNEQFF.

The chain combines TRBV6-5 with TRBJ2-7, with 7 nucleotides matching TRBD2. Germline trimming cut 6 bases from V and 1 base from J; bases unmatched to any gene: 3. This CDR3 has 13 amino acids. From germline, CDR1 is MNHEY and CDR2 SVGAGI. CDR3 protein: CASRPSGSYEQYF. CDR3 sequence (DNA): TGTGCCAGCAGGCCTAGCGGATCCTACGAGCAGTACTTC.